A selection of T cell receptor beta chains follows, all from one sample in a study of blood T cell repertoires in COVID-19. Sequencing used immunoSEQ multiplex PCR; TCRdb keeps in-frame clones, though not all of them. The table shows about 190,000 clones, with approximately 79% occurring only once. The sequencing sample was made of PBMCs or T cells enriched from blood (not recorded which). These receptors were collected from a woman aged 55 to 70 with acute COVID-19. Each CDR3 is given with its conserved first and last residue. Each record gives: V gene, D gene, clone size, J gene, CDR3 protein, CDR3 DNA. A D gene is named only where the DNA matches it firmly. Clone size, where shown, is once, few, many, or a class for clones that have expanded.

V: TRBV5-1; D: -; size: -; J: TRBJ2-3; CDR3: CASTQIGRASTDTQYF; DNA: TGCGCCAGCACCCAGATCGGCAGGGCGTCCACAGATACGCAGTATTTT
V: TRBV18; D: -; size: -; J: TRBJ1-3; CDR3: CASSLAGASSGNTIYF; DNA: TGTGCCAGCTCACTGGCAGGGGCGAGCTCTGGAAACACCATATATTTT
V: TRBV30; D: TRBD2; size: -; J: TRBJ2-1; CDR3: CAWSVQVLAGGAYNEQFF; DNA: TGTGCCTGGAGTGTACAGGTGTTAGCGGGAGGGGCATACAATGAGCAGTTCTTC
V: TRBV11-3; D: -; size: -; J: TRBJ2-3; CDR3: CASSPRGPMADTQYF; DNA: TGTGCCAGCAGCCCAAGGGGTCCCATGGCAGATACGCAGTATTTT
V: TRBV10-3; D: -; size: -; J: TRBJ1-5; CDR3: CAISESGPGDQPQHF; DNA: TGTGCCATCAGTGAGTCAGGGCCCGGGGATCAGCCCCAGCATTTT
V: TRBV29-1; D: TRBD1; size: few; J: TRBJ1-5; CDR3: CSVRDRGGNQPQHF; DNA: TGCAGCGTTAGGGACAGGGGTGGCAATCAGCCCCAGCATTTT
V: TRBV10-1; D: TRBD2; size: -; J: TRBJ2-7; CDR3: CASSGTSGSFYEQYF; DNA: TGCGCCAGCAGTGGGACTAGCGGGAGTTTTTACGAGCAGTACTTC
V: TRBV6-6; D: -; size: -; J: TRBJ1-4; CDR3: CASRDDSHNEKLFF; DNA: TGTGCCAGCAGGGACGACAGTCATAATGAAAAACTGTTTTTT
V: TRBV5-6; D: -; size: -; J: TRBJ2-6; CDR3: CASSLGLISGANVLTF; DNA: TGTGCCAGCAGCCTGGGACTCATCTCTGGGGCCAACGTCCTGACTTTC
V: TRBV30; D: -; size: -; J: TRBJ1-2; CDR3: CALGGYTF; DNA: TGTGCCCTAGGAGGCTACACCTTC
V: TRBV6-4; D: -; size: -; J: TRBJ2-5; CDR3: CASSDIGVDETQYF; DNA: TGTGCCAGCTCCGATATCGGGGTGGACGAGACCCAGTACTTC
V: TRBV7-2; D: -; size: -; J: TRBJ1-2; CDR3: CASSFDFNYGYTF; DNA: TGTGCCAGCAGCTTTGACTTTAACTATGGCTACACCTTC
V: TRBV9; D: -; size: -; J: TRBJ2-1; CDR3: CASSQLDHNEQFF; DNA: TGTGCCAGCAGTCAACTAGACCACAATGAGCAGTTCTTC
V: TRBV4-1; D: -; size: few; J: TRBJ1-1; CDR3: CASSQDRREGIEAFF; DNA: TGCGCCAGCAGCCAAGATCGGAGGGAAGGGATTGAAGCTTTCTTT
V: TRBV7-8; D: -; size: -; J: TRBJ2-3; CDR3: CASSSLYDYSRRGTDTQYF; DNA: TGTGCCAGCAGCTCCCTATATGATTATAGCCGCCGAGGCACAGATACGCAGTATTTT
V: TRBV6-5; D: -; size: -; J: TRBJ2-5; CDR3: CASRPGKVETQYF; DNA: TGTGCCAGCAGGCCCGGTAAAGTAGAGACCCAGTACTTC
V: TRBV24-1; D: TRBD2; size: -; J: TRBJ2-1; CDR3: CATSEGVLAGGGSYNEQFF; DNA: TGTGCCACCAGTGAGGGGGTCCTAGCGGGTGGGGGCTCCTACAATGAGCAGTTCTTC
V: TRBV5-4; D: TRBD2; size: few; J: TRBJ2-7; CDR3: CASSPKTSGTINHEQYF; DNA: TGTGCCAGCAGCCCGAAAACCTCCGGGACTATCAACCACGAGCAGTACTTC
V: TRBV7-9; D: TRBD2; size: -; J: TRBJ2-5; CDR3: CASSSAGGGETQYF; DNA: TGTGCCAGCAGCTCCGCCGGGGGGGGAGAGACCCAGTACTTC
V: TRBV6-4; D: TRBD2; size: -; J: TRBJ2-3; CDR3: CASSLRQAGDSDTQYF; DNA: TGTGCCAGCAGTCTCCGACAAGCGGGAGACTCAGATACGCAGTATTTT
V: TRBV11-3; D: TRBD2; size: -; J: TRBJ2-1; CDR3: CASSPPTSGGDYNEQFF; DNA: TGTGCCAGCAGCCCACCCACTAGCGGGGGGGATTACAATGAGCAGTTCTTC
V: TRBV6-5; D: -; size: -; J: TRBJ1-6; CDR3: CASTEWANSPLHF; DNA: TGTGCCAGCACCGAATGGGCTAATTCACCCCTCCACTTT
V: TRBV5-4; D: TRBD2; size: -; J: TRBJ2-1; CDR3: CASSLAGGHEQFF; DNA: TGTGCCAGCAGCTTAGCGGGAGGGCATGAGCAGTTCTTC
V: TRBV29-1; D: TRBD1; size: -; J: TRBJ2-1; CDR3: CSSTGTGNVEQFF; DNA: TGCAGTAGTACCGGGACAGGGAACGTTGAGCAGTTCTTC
V: TRBV11-2; D: -; size: -; J: TRBJ2-5; CDR3: CASSEAGGVVTQYF; DNA: TGTGCCAGCAGCGAGGCCGGGGGTGTTGTGACCCAGTACTTC
V: TRBV27; D: -; size: -; J: TRBJ1-2; CDR3: CASSLSRGKGDYGYTF; DNA: TGTGCCAGCAGTTTATCCCGGGGGAAGGGAGACTATGGCTACACCTTC
V: TRBV7-2; D: -; size: -; J: TRBJ1-4; CDR3: CASSSWGLGMANEKLFF; DNA: TGTGCCAGCAGCTCTTGGGGACTGGGGATGGCTAATGAAAAACTGTTTTTT
V: TRBV19; D: TRBD1; size: -; J: TRBJ2-7; CDR3: CASQTGRGGHEQYF; DNA: TGTGCCAGCCAGACTGGACGAGGGGGCCACGAGCAGTACTTC
V: TRBV7-6; D: TRBD2; size: -; J: TRBJ2-5; CDR3: CASRLVAGGPYETQYF; DNA: TGTGCCAGCAGGCTAGTGGCGGGGGGGCCCTATGAGACCCAGTACTTC
V: TRBV19; D: -; size: -; J: TRBJ1-5; CDR3: CASSEQGPYLNQPQHF; DNA: TGTGCCAGTAGTGAACAGGGCCCATACCTTAATCAGCCCCAGCATTTT
V: TRBV3-1/TRBV3-2; D: TRBD1; size: -; J: TRBJ2-4; CDR3: CASSSDRDRGNIQYF; DNA: TGTGCCAGCAGCTCTGACCGGGACAGGGGAAACATTCAGTACTTC
V: TRBV28; D: -; size: -; J: TRBJ2-2; CDR3: CASRVAPYTGELFF; DNA: TGTGCCAGCAGGGTGGCCCCCTACACCGGGGAGCTGTTTTTT
V: TRBV6-5; D: -; size: -; J: TRBJ2-5; CDR3: CASASRPGETQYF; DNA: TGTGCCAGCGCTTCCCGGCCAGGGGAGACCCAGTACTTC
V: TRBV19; D: TRBD2; size: -; J: TRBJ2-1; CDR3: CASSMELAGGINNEQFF; DNA: TGTGCCAGTAGTATGGAACTAGCGGGGGGCATTAACAATGAGCAGTTCTTC
V: TRBV30; D: -; size: -; J: TRBJ1-6; CDR3: CAWRSLGGSSPLHF; DNA: TGTGCCTGGAGGTCCCTCGGAGGCAGTTCACCCCTCCACTTT
V: TRBV7-2; D: -; size: -; J: TRBJ2-3; CDR3: CASSLQRPEDTQYF; DNA: TGTGCCAGCAGCCTGCAGAGGCCGGAAGATACGCAGTATTTT
V: TRBV6-5; D: TRBD2; size: -; J: TRBJ2-3; CDR3: CASSLERGQDTQYF; DNA: TGTGCCAGCAGTTTGGAGCGGGGTCAGGATACGCAGTATTTT
V: TRBV7-9; D: -; size: few; J: TRBJ1-1; CDR3: CASSLGGEGTEAFF; DNA: TGTGCCAGCAGCTTAGGAGGGGAGGGCACTGAAGCTTTCTTT
V: TRBV30; D: -; size: -; J: TRBJ1-4; CDR3: CAWSREKLFF; DNA: TGTGCCTGGAGTCGTGAAAAACTGTTTTTT
V: TRBV24-1; D: TRBD2; size: -; J: TRBJ2-1; CDR3: CATGYSGSTNEQFF; DNA: TGTGCCACCGGGTATAGCGGGAGTACCAATGAGCAGTTCTTC
V: TRBV5-1; D: TRBD2; size: -; J: TRBJ2-1; CDR3: CASSSSRRTSGRAINEQFF; DNA: TGCGCCAGCAGCTCTTCTCGCCGGACTAGCGGGAGGGCCATCAATGAGCAGTTCTTC
V: TRBV7-2; D: TRBD1; size: -; J: TRBJ2-2; CDR3: CASSRGGTGSTGELFF; DNA: TGTGCCAGCAGCCGTGGGGGGACAGGGAGCACCGGGGAGCTGTTTTTT
V: TRBV25-1; D: TRBD2; size: -; J: TRBJ2-1; CDR3: CASSDLAGVSYNEQFF; DNA: TGTGCCAGCAGTGACTTAGCGGGAGTCTCCTACAATGAGCAGTTCTTC
V: TRBV10-3; D: -; size: few; J: TRBJ1-1; CDR3: CAISETGPNTEAFF; DNA: TGTGCCATCAGTGAAACAGGACCGAACACTGAAGCTTTCTTT
V: TRBV7-2; D: TRBD2; size: once; J: TRBJ2-3; CDR3: CASSLEGSGLAGIF; DNA: TGTGCCAGCAGCTTAGAAGGGTCGGGACTAGCGGGAATCTTT
V: TRBV5-6; D: -; size: -; J: TRBJ2-7; CDR3: CASSWKALPYEQYF; DNA: TGTGCCAGCAGCTGGAAAGCGCTCCCCTACGAGCAGTACTTC
V: TRBV7-8; D: TRBD2; size: few; J: TRBJ2-1; CDR3: CASSRSGGSDGLAGRWARDEQFF; DNA: TGTGCCAGCAGCCGCTCCGGAGGGTCCGACGGGCTAGCGGGACGTTGGGCCAGGGATGAGCAGTTCTTC
V: TRBV28; D: TRBD2; size: -; J: TRBJ2-5; CDR3: CASSLSLAGGQETQYF; DNA: TGTGCCAGCAGTTTGAGCCTAGCGGGGGGGCAAGAGACCCAGTACTTC
V: TRBV19; D: -; size: -; J: TRBJ1-6; CDR3: CASSNLFWRETESPLHF; DNA: TGTGCCAGTAGTAACTTGTTTTGGAGGGAAACAGAGTCACCCCTCCACTTT
V: TRBV18; D: -; size: -; J: TRBJ2-1; CDR3: CASSPPHSTYNEQFF; DNA: TGTGCCAGCTCACCTCCTCACTCGACTTACAATGAGCAGTTCTTC
V: TRBV7-2; D: -; size: -; J: TRBJ1-1; CDR3: CASSFAIQPGAEAFF; DNA: TGTGCCAGCAGCTTCGCGATTCAACCGGGGGCTGAAGCTTTCTTT
V: TRBV7-2; D: TRBD1; size: -; J: TRBJ1-6; CDR3: CASSPGQEGNSPLHF; DNA: TGTGCCAGCAGCCCTGGACAGGAAGGGAATTCACCCCTCCACTTT
V: TRBV5-5; D: -; size: -; J: TRBJ2-7; CDR3: CASSPGHQSYEQYF; DNA: TGTGCCAGCAGCCCGGGACACCAATCCTACGAGCAGTACTTC
V: TRBV19; D: -; size: -; J: TRBJ1-5; CDR3: CASSRGPNQPQHF; DNA: TGTGCCAGTTCCAGGGGCCCGAATCAGCCCCAGCATTTT
V: TRBV3-1/TRBV3-2; D: -; size: -; J: TRBJ1-3; CDR3: CASSQDYDSLSTIYF; DNA: TGTGCCAGCAGCCAAGATTATGACAGCCTTAGCACCATATATTTT